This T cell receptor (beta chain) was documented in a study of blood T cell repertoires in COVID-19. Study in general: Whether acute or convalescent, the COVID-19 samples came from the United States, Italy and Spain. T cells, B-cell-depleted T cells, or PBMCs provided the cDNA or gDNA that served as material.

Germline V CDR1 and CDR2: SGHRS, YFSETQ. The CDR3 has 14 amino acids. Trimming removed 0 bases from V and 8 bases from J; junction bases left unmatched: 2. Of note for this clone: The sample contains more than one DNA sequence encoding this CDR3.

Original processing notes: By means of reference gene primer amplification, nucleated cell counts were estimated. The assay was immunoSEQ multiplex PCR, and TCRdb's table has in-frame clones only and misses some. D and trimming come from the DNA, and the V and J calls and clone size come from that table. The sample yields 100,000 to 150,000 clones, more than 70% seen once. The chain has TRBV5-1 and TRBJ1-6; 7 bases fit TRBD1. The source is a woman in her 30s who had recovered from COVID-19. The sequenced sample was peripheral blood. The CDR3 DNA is TGCGCCAGCAGCTTGGGACAGGGCGATTCACCCCTCCACTTT. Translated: CASSLGQGDSPLHF.